One TCR beta chain is described in this entry. Germline loops: CDR1 SNHLY, CDR2 FYNNEI. The CDR3 sequence is 20 residues long. V dropped 3 bases and J dropped 4; count of bases not matched to a gene: 17. This sample was included in a study of blood T cell repertoires in COVID-19. Looking at the study overall: The origin of the acute and convalescent COVID-19 samples was the United States, Italy and Spain.

Profiled with immunoSEQ multiplex PCR; TCRdb holds only in-frame clones, not every one. The sample lists 390,000 or so clones; 75% to 90% were seen once. This chain links TRBV2 with TRBJ2-1; 11 bases are a match to TRBD2. This TCR was sampled from a woman aged 25 to 45 with active or convalescent COVID-19. Material: peripheral blood. CDR3: CASSEGVSGGVGFYYNEQFF. The CDR3 bases are TGTGCCAGCAGTGAGGGAGTTAGCGGGGGGGTAGGTTTTTATTACAATGAGCAGTTCTTC.